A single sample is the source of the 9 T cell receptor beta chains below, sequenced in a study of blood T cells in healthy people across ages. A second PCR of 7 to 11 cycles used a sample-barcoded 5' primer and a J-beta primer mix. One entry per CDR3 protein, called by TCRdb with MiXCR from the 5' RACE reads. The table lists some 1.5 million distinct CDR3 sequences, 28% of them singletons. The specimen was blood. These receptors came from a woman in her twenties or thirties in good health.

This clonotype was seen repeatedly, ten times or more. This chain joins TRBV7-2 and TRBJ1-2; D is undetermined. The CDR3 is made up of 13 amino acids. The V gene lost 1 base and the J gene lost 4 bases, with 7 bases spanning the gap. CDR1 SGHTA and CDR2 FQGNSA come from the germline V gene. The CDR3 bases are TGTGCCAGCAGCTTAGAACGCGGCTATGGCTACACCTTC. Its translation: CASSLERGYGYTF.

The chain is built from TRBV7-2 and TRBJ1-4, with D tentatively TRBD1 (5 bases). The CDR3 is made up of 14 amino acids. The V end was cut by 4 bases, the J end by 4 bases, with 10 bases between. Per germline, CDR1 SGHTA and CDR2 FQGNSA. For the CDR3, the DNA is TGTGCCAGCAGCTCCTCCGGGGGTAATGAAAAACTGTTTTTT. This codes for CASSSSGGNEKLFF.

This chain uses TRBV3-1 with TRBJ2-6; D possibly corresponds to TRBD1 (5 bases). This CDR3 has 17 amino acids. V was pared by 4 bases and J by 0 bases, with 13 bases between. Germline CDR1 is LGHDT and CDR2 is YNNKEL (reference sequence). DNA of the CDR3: TGTGCCAGCAGCCCCAGGACATCCAGCTCTGGGGCCAACGTCCTGACTTTC. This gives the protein CASSPRTSSSGANVLTF.

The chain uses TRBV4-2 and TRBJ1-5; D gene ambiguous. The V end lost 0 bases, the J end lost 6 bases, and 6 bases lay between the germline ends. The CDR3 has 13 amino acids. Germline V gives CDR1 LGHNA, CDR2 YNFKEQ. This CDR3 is CASSQDRVQPQHF. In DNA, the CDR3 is TGTGCCAGCAGCCAAGACCGGGTTCAGCCCCAGCATTTT.

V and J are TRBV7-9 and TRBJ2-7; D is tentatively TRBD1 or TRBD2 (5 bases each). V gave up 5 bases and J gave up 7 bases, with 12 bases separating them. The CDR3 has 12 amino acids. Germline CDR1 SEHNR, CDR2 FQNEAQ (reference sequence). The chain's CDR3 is CASSPSGLEQYF. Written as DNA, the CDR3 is TGTGCCAGCAGCCCCTCGGGGCTTGAGCAGTACTTC.

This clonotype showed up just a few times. CDR3 loop: CASRNRGGTEAFF. CDR3 bases: TGTGCCAGCAGGAACAGGGGGGGCACTGAAGCTTTCTTT. The gene calls are TRBV6-5 and TRBJ1-1; 8 bases are shared with TRBD1. Germline V gene lookup returns CDR1 MNHEY and CDR2 SVGAGI. This CDR3 is 13 amino acids long. V shed 6 bases and J 4 bases; nucleotides not matched to a gene: 4.

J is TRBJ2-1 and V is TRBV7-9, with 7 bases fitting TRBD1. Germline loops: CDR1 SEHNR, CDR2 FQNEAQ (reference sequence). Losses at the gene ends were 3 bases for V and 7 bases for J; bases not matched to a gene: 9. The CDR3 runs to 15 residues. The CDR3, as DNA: TGTGCCAGCAGCTTTCGACCCCAGGGGGATAATGAGCAGTTCTTC. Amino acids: CASSFRPQGDNEQFF.

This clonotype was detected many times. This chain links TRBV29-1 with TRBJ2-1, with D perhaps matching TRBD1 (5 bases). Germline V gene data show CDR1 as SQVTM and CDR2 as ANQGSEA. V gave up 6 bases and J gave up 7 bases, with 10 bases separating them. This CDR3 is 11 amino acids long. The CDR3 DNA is TGCAGCGTAGAAACAGGAAATGAGCAGTTCTTC. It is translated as CSVETGNEQFF.

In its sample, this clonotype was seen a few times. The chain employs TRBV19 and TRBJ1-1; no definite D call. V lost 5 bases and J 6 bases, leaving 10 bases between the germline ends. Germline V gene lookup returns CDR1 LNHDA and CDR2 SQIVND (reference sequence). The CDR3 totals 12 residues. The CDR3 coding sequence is TGTGCCAGTAGTTGGGGTACCGCTGAAGCTTTCTTT. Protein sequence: CASSWGTAEAFF.